The following is a TCR beta chain sequence with its context. The antigen remains unidentified. The data belong to a study of STAT3 mutations in large granular lymphocyte leukemia. Broader study findings: TCR clonotype switching after therapy occurred in about 35% of the 18 patients. In T-cell large granular lymphocyte leukemia, about half of patients showed multiple immunodominant subclonotypes.

The germline CDR1 and CDR2 sequences are WSHSY and SAAADI. The CDR3 length is 14 residues. The trim removed 8 bases at V and 3 bases at J, leaving 9 bases unmatched. TCRdb's table, derived via immunoSEQ multiplex PCR, lists solely in-frame clones and lacks some. The sample lists roughly 22,000 clones, approximately 94% occurring once. This chain connects TRBV10-2 to TRBJ2-5, with 7 bases aligning to TRBD1. The source is a man in his forties with T-cell large granular lymphocyte leukemia. Some clones in this sample may be carry-over from other donors' samples. The specimen sequenced was peripheral blood mononuclear cells. The CDR3 is CASSGQAQEETQYF. The DNA of the CDR3 is TGCGCCAGCTCCGGACAGGCGCAAGAAGAGACCCAGTACTTC.